This T cell receptor beta chain stems from a study of a mutant IDH1 vaccine in newly diagnosed glioma. Study-wide background: Before enrollment, patients got radiotherapy alone, temozolomide alone, or mostly the combination. Whole-study results and caveats: Seemingly, pseudoprogression had no relation to changes in the top peripheral T cell clonotypes. It was 93.3% of patients that developed vaccine-induced immune responses.

The CDR3 is made up of 12 amino acids. In germline, CDR1 is SQVTM, CDR2 ANQGSEA. Trimming left V 5 bases short and J 8 bases short, with 15 bases between. Time point described: baseline, week 1 (first vaccination visit). The treatment: pre-vaccination baseline after standard-of-care therapy. Sequencing used immunoSEQ multiplex PCR; TCRdb keeps in-frame clones, though not all of them. Among around 82,000 clones listed, roughly 80% were seen once. On this clone itself: What it binds is not known.

The receptor's source is a man in his forties with glioma. Some clones in this sample may be carry-over from other donors' samples. This specimen was PBMCs, taken from a glioma patient treated with radiotherapy, temozolomide or both. This chain connects TRBV29-1 to TRBJ1-1; D ambiguous. As DNA, the CDR3 is TGCAGCGTTTTCCGCAGCGGCTCCGAAGCTTTCTTT. It yields the protein CSVFRSGSEAFF.